Below are 5 T cell receptor beta chains sequenced from a single sample in a study of draining lymph node invasion in breast cancer. Sorting for CD4+ CD45RA- CD25high cells yielded memory regulatory T cells. TCRdb processed the bulk RNA-seq reads anew with MiXCR; each CDR3 protein has one entry. The sample has around 2,500 distinct CDR3 sequences; roughly three quarters are singletons. The source material was sorted memory Tregs from a lymph node. These receptors all come from a female donor with luminal breast cancer.

This rearrangement joins TRBV14 to TRBJ2-3; D may be TRBD2 (6 bases). Germline-derived CDR1 and CDR2 are SGHDN and FVKESK. This CDR3 contains 14 residues. The V end lost 6 bases, the J end lost 2 bases, and 12 bases lay between the germline ends. This CDR3 reads CASRRDLNTDTQYF. For the CDR3, the DNA is TGTGCCAGCAGGCGGGACTTGAACACAGATACGCAGTATTTT.

This rearrangement joins TRBV11-2 to TRBJ2-3; TRBD2 matches 13 bases. The CDR3 has 16 amino acids. The germline CDR1 and CDR2 sequences are SGHAT and FQNNGV. The trim removed 5 bases at V and 3 bases at J, leaving 5 bases unmatched. CDR3 sequence (DNA): TGTGCCAGCAGCCCTGGGACTAGCGGGATTACAGATACGCAGTATTTT. Its translation: CASSPGTSGITDTQYF.

The chain recombines TRBV21-1 with TRBJ2-2. TRBV21-1 is a pseudogene. This CDR3 comprises 15 residues. CDR3 amino acids: CASSTMAENTGELFF. The CDR3 DNA reads TGTGCCAGCAGCACAATGGCGGAGAACACCGGGGAGCTGTTTTTT.

The rearrangement links TRBV28 to TRBJ1-1; 7 bases line up with TRBD1. This CDR3 has 17 residues. J was trimmed by 11 bases and V by 0 bases; bases with no gene match: 18. CDR1 and CDR2 (germline): MDHEN, SYDVKM. The CDR3 spells CASSLWRLDGQGGLAFF. CDR3 DNA sequence: TGTGCCAGCAGTTTATGGAGGCTAGACGGGCAGGGGGGTTTGGCTTTCTTT.

The CDR3 spells CASRAGVYQETQYF. The CDR3 nucleotides read TGCGCCAGCAGGGCGGGGGTGTACCAAGAGACCCAGTACTTC. The rearrangement uses TRBV10-2 and TRBJ2-5; 7 bases line up with TRBD2. This CDR3 is built from 14 residues. Losses at the gene ends were 6 bases for V and 0 bases for J; bases not matched to a gene: 4. CDR1 WSHSY and CDR2 SAAADI come from the germline V gene.